This T cell receptor beta chain was documented in a study of blood T cell repertoires in COVID-19 (dated by TCRdb to about 2020). Regarding the complete study: The collaborator samples originated in the United States, Italy and Spain and spanned the acute and convalescent phases of COVID-19. The material from the prospective study consisted of cDNA or gDNA derived from T cells, B-cell-depleted T cells, or PBMCs. Subjects who had been exposed to COVID-19, were actively infected with it, or had recovered from it provided the deeply sampled blood TCRbeta repertoires that made up the dataset. The repertoires were released in a freely available public database intended as a resource for research on the immune response to SARS-CoV-2. Samples were obtained from the ongoing ImmuneRACE study (first 160 participants) and from 1,000 to 1,500 subjects provided by 6 global collaborators. Sample metadata almost always included a de-identified subject ID, COVID-19 status, age in years and sex. Where available, HLA class I and class II types were obtained from metadata supplied by the sample provider rather than from assay-based typing.

Collaborating institutions collected whole blood in K2EDTA tubes following their own protocols. For TCRbeta analysis, collaborators shipped samples in one of three forms: frozen whole blood, isolated PBMCs, or DNA extracted from either of those sample types. Overall study results and their limits: The amount of clinical and demographic metadata varied by source and participant and was provided uncurated.

As concerns this clone: Its antigen specificity is not known. Within one base of it there is no much larger clone, and no base qualities were kept.

TCRbeta CDR3 regions were amplified from genomic DNA using the immunoSEQ Assay, a bias-controlled multiplex PCR. Processing in the source paper ran as follows. Within the assay, amplification of reference gene primers was used to estimate how many nucleated cells each sample contained. To quantify the absolute abundance of each unique TCRbeta CDR3 rearrangement, sequence reads were collapsed and filtered. For each sample, productive Simpson clonality was calculated as the square root of Simpson's diversity index over productive rearrangements. Sourced from immuneACCESS, this table was stored by TCRdb with only in-frame sequences that have V and J called. A share of the clones is absent; for the studies checked, an unresolved V gene accounts for under half, and the remainder has no known explanation. The V and J calls and clone size come from that table; D and trimming were worked out from the DNA. This sample is represented by some 89,000 clones; 76% of them were singletons. Around 7% of the sample belongs to the ten largest clones.

Per the germline V gene (reference sequence), LNHDA is the CDR1 and SQIVND is the CDR2. Deletion took 0 bases off V and 0 bases off J, with a span of 8 bases between the germline ends. Its CDR3 holds 15 amino acids, cysteine through phenylalanine. Of all the DNA, just the CDR3 is kept, 45 bases in frame from base 1. Rearrangement joined TRBV19 to TRBJ1-2, with a weak D call of TRBD1 (6 bases match). The TCR was taken from an older man with acute or convalescent COVID-19. Sequencing was carried out using peripheral blood. The CDR3 region reads CASSIDRTANYGYTF. The nucleotide sequence is given as TGTGCCAGTAGTATAGACCGGACAGCTAACTATGGCTACACCTTC.